These 9 T cell receptor beta chains originate from one sample sequenced in a study of blood T cells in healthy people across ages. Through a sample-barcoded 5' primer and a J-beta primer mix, a second PCR was run for roughly 6 to 12 cycles. TCRdb re-called the 5' RACE reads with MiXCR, one entry per CDR3 protein. This sample has around 690,000 distinct CDR3 sequences, with around three fifths found just once. Material: blood. The receptor set was obtained from a man in his 60s in good health.

The genes are TRBV20-1 and TRBJ2-1; TRBD1 matches at 7 bases. CDR1 is DFQATT and CDR2 is SNEGSKA in the germline V gene (reference sequence). Trimming cost V 6 bases and J 8 bases; bases outside gene matches: 16. This CDR3 contains 15 residues. Here the CDR3 DNA reads TGCAGTGCGGAACCCGGTACAGGGGCCATCGATGAGCAGTTCTTC. It codes for CSAEPGTGAIDEQFF.

This chain uses TRBV5-1 with TRBJ2-7, with D maybe TRBD2 (5 bases). V dropped 2 bases and J dropped 7 bases, with 10 bases sitting between them. CDR3 length equals 12 residues. Germline V gene data show CDR1 as SGHRS and CDR2 as YFSETQ. CDR3 nucleotide sequence: TGCGCCAGCAGCTTCAATTCGGGAGAGCAGTACTTC. As protein: CASSFNSGEQYF.

This chain connects TRBV15 to TRBJ2-7; 9 nucleotides match TRBD1. Trimming cost V 1 base and J 8 bases; bases outside gene matches: 3. This CDR3 region has 13 residues. Germline CDR1 is LNHNV and CDR2 is YYDKDF (reference sequence). CDR3 nucleotides: TGTGCCACCAGCAGAGCCGGGACAGGGCAGCAGTACTTC. The encoded protein is CATSRAGTGQQYF.

About this clonotype: Compared with germline, one end of the junction differs, possibly owing to a read error. The chain is built from TRBV5-1 and TRBJ1-2; TRBD1 aligns across 8 bases. Germline V gives CDR1 SGHRS, CDR2 YFSETQ. This CDR3 is 17 amino acids long. CDR3 residues: CASSLAGQAKANYCYTF. CDR3 DNA sequence: TGCGCCAGCAGCTTGGCGGGACAGGCGAAAGCTAACTATTGCTACACCTTC.

The V and J genes are TRBV7-9 and TRBJ2-2; TRBD2 aligns across 7 bases. Germline CDR1 SEHNR, CDR2 FQNEAQ (reference sequence). J was trimmed by 7 bases and V by 5 bases; bases with no gene match: 4. This CDR3 has 13 amino acids. The CDR3, as DNA: TGTGCCAGCAGCGGACGGACTAGCGGGGAGCTGTTTTTT. Translating it yields CASSGRTSGELFF.

The rearrangement joins TRBV5-1 to TRBJ2-1; D is unclear. This CDR3 has 14 residues. Germline values: CDR1 SGHRS, CDR2 YFSETQ. V was trimmed by 0 bases and J by 3 bases, leaving 7 bases between them. In DNA, the CDR3 is TGCGCCAGCAGCTTGGACGCCAGCTACAATGAGCAGTTCTTC. This codes for CASSLDASYNEQFF.

This clonotype was seen a handful of times. The genes are TRBV18 and TRBJ2-7; D might be TRBD1 (6 bases). The V end was cut by 3 bases, the J end by 0 bases, with 12 bases between. The CDR3 spans 15 residues. Germline loops: CDR1 KGHSH, CDR2 LQKENI. This CDR3 is CASSPSWTDSYEQYF. CDR3 nucleotide sequence: TGTGCCAGCTCACCGTCTTGGACAGACTCCTACGAGCAGTACTTC.

In this sample, this clonotype turned up a few times. The chain has TRBV7-9 and TRBJ2-6; D is possibly TRBD1 (6 bases). This CDR3 contains 15 residues. V was cut by 6 bases and J by 4 bases, with 13 bases left in between. CDR1 is SEHNR, CDR2 FQNEAQ, per germline (reference sequence). This CDR3 is CASRPQGSGANVLTF. In DNA form, the CDR3 reads TGTGCCAGCAGACCTCAGGGGTCCGGGGCCAACGTCCTGACTTTC.

This clonotype was counted a few times. The chain is built from TRBV5-1 and TRBJ2-4, with 10 positions matching TRBD1. Trimming at V came to 3 bases and at J to 8 bases, leaving 11 bases not matched to a gene. There are 16 residues in the CDR3. The germline V gene encodes CDR1 SGHRS and CDR2 YFSETQ. DNA for the CDR3: TGCGCCAGCAGCTCCCCCCTAGGACAGGGGGGGGACATTCAGTACTTC. Its translation is CASSSPLGQGGDIQYF. Looking up the rest from reference TRBV5-1 and TRBJ2-4 gives the full variable domain: KAGVTQTPRYLIKTRGQQVTLSCSPISGHRSVSWYQQTPGQGLQFLFEYFSETQRNKGNFPGRFSGRQFSNSRSEMNVSTLELGDSALYLCASSSPLGQGGDIQYFGAGTRLSVL.